The entry that follows covers one T cell receptor (beta chain) sequence. Here immunoSEQ multiplex PCR was the method, and the copy in TCRdb shows in-frame clones only, minus some. The sample holds tens of thousands of clones; 78% are singletons and the top ten take under 0.9%. The sort gate was single viable CD3+CD4+CD8-CD45RO+ cells for memory CD4+ T cells. The CDR3 runs 16 residues. Germline values: CDR1 SEHNR, CDR2 FQNEAQ (reference sequence). J lost 1 base, V lost 3 bases, and 7 bases had no gene match. The entry originates in a study of memory CD4+ T cells and cytomegalovirus serostatus. Sequenced sample: memory CD4+ T cells from blood. The rearrangement joins TRBV7-9 to TRBJ2-7, with 9 bases that match TRBD1. This clonotype was obtained from an adult in good health and CMV-seronegative. The CDR3 here is CASSLEGTGPSYEQYF. CDR3 nucleotides: TGTGCCAGCAGCTTGGAAGGGACAGGGCCTTCCTACGAGCAGTACTTC.